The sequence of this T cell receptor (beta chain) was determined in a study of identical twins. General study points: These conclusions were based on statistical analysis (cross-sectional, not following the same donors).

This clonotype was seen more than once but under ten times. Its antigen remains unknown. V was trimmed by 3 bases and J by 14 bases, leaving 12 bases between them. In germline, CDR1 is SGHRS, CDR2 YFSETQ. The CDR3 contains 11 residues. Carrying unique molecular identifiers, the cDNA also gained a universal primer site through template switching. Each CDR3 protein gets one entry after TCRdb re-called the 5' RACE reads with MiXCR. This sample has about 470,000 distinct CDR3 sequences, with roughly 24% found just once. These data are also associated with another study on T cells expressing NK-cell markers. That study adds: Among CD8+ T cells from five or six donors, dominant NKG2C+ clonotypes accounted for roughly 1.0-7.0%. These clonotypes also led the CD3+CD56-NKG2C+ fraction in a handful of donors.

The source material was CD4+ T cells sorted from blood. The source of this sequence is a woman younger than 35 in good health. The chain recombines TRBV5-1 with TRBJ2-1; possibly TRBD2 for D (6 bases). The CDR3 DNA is TGCGCCAGCAGCTCGGGGACGGGAGAGTTCTTC. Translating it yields CASSSGTGEFF. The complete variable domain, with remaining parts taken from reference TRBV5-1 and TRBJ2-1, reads KAGVTQTPRYLIKTRGQQVTLSCSPISGHRSVSWYQQTPGQGLQFLFEYFSETQRNKGNFPGRFSGRQFSNSRSEMNVSTLELGDSALYLCASSSGTGEFFGPGTRLTVL.